The T cell receptor beta chain described here comes from a study of T-cell memory formation after mild COVID-19. One entry per CDR3 protein, called by TCRdb with MiXCR from the 5' RACE reads. Of 250,000 to 350,000 distinct CDR3 sequences detected, approximately 16% appear once; the ten largest clones hold more than 20%. This clonotype was picked up many times. After removal of 7 bases from V and 5 bases from J, the junction contained 5 bases not matched to a gene. There are 12 residues in the CDR3. Per the germline V gene, CDR1 is DFQATT and CDR2 is SNEGSKA (reference sequence). V is TRBV20-1 and J is TRBJ2-3; 8 bases are shared with TRBD2. The receptor's source is a man aged 18 to 30 who had mild COVID-19 (a few samples of this study predate the infection). Cell type and time point are not known. The specimen sequenced was PBMCs or a T cell subset sorted from them (not recorded which). In DNA, the CDR3 is TGCAGTGGAGGGACTAGGAAAGATACGCAGTATTTT. Its translation: CSGGTRKDTQYF.